This paragraph covers one T cell receptor (beta chain) sequence. The V gene's germline CDR1 is LGHNA and CDR2 YSLEER. J gave up 6 bases and V 1 base, and 5 bases lay outside the gene matches. The CDR3 length is 16 residues. This sample was included in a study of spatial heterogeneity in lung cancer. Turning to the study itself: PBMC samples from follow-up, when available, were sequenced at a median of about 2 years post-resection.

TCRdb called the 5' RACE reads again in MiXCR, with one record for every CDR3 protein. The data contain about 87,000 distinct CDR3 sequences, roughly 21% of them singletons. This sample's time point: blood at routine non-recurrence follow-up after resection. The authors sequenced whole RNA from tumor, nontumor lung or frozen PBMC without sorting. Sequenced here: PBMCs, sampled at follow-up. This receptor was identified in a male donor with early-stage non-small cell lung cancer. The rearrangement uses TRBV4-3 and TRBJ2-4; 11 nucleotides line up with TRBD2. CDR3 coding DNA: TGCGCCAGCAGCCAAGGGACGGGGACTAGCGGAAACATTCAGTACTTC. Translated, it gives CASSQGTGTSGNIQYF.